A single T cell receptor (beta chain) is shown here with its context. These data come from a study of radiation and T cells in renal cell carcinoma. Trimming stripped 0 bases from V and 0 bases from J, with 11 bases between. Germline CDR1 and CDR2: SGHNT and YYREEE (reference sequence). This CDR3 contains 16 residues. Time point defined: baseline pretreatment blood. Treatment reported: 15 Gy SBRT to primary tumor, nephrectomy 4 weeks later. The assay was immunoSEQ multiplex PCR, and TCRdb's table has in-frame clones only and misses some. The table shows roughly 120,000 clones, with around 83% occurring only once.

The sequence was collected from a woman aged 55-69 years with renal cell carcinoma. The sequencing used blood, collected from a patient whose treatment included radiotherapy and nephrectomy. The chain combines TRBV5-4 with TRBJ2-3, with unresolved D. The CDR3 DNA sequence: TGTGCCAGCAGCTTGGGGGTAGGCTCTAGCACAGATACGCAGTATTTT. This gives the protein CASSLGVGSSTDTQYF.